The T cell receptor beta chain described here comes from a study of chemoradiotherapy in HPV16-positive cancers. Here immunoSEQ multiplex PCR was the method, and the copy in TCRdb shows in-frame clones only, minus some. The table has about 3,300 clones, roughly 70% seen once. This CDR3 has 13 amino acids. Germline values: CDR1 GTSNPN, CDR2 SVGIG (reference sequence). Trimming shortened V by 0 bases and J by 0 bases, and 6 bases separated the two germline ends. Sampling was performed from a patient who underwent chemoradiotherapy. This TCR was recovered from a human donor with HPV-associated anogenital cancer. The chain joins TRBV30 to TRBJ2-7; D is uncertain. Written as DNA, the CDR3 is TGTGCCTGGAGTGTCGGTTACTCCTACGAGCAGTACTTC. Residues: CAWSVGYSYEQYF.